This T cell receptor (beta chain) was recorded in a study of human T cells and chemical hapten exposure. Time point: pre-sensitization, week 0. Stated treatment: therapeutic diphenylcyclopropenone sensitization with weekly scalp DPC. The starting material, unfractionated whole blood, was used for total RNA extraction. This clonotype was detected a few times. The antigen is not known. CDR1 and CDR2 from the germline V gene are KGHSH and LQKENI. This CDR3 contains 13 residues. V shed 2 bases and J shed 6 bases, with 10 bases lying between them. TCRdb used MiXCR to reprocess the RACE reads, holding one entry per CDR3 protein. The sample lists tens of thousands of distinct CDR3 sequences; about 12% were seen once. Study-wide results and caveats: The number of TCRs above 1 in 1000 frequency did not change after DPC sensitization.

The clonotype was recovered from a woman between 35 and 50 years old with alopecia areata. Some clones in this sample may be carry-over from other donors' samples. V usage is TRBV18 and J usage is TRBJ1-2; D may be TRBD1 (5 bases). The specimen was whole blood, collected in connection with sensitization to the hapten diphenylcyclopropenone (DPC). The CDR3 loop reads CASSPRPGDGYTF. The CDR3 DNA sequence: TGTGCCAGCTCACCAAGACCGGGGGATGGCTACACCTTC.